The 29 T cell receptor beta chains below were found in one sample sequenced in a study of technical replicates of blood from a few donors. This table comes from immunoSEQ multiplex PCR, and its TCRdb copy is limited to in-frame clones, with some not included. The sample includes roughly 97,000 clones, roughly 96% of them seen just once. The sequenced sample consisted of T cells isolated from PBMCs. The source of these receptors is a human donor in good health.

This sequence joins TRBV7-6 and TRBJ2-5, with 10 bases matching TRBD1. Looked up from germline, CDR1 is SGHVS and CDR2 is FNYEAQ. Unmatched junction bases numbered 4, after V lost 5 bases and J lost 4 bases. CDR3 length: 14 residues. DNA of the CDR3: TGTGCCAGCAGCGACAGGGGGCAGCGAGAGACCCAGTACTTC. Its protein is CASSDRGQRETQYF.

The V call is TRBV28, the J call TRBJ2-7; D ambiguous. This CDR3 is built from 12 residues. CDR1 is MDHEN and CDR2 is SYDVKM in the germline V gene. The V and J ends lost 6 bases and 3 bases respectively, with 9 bases between them. The CDR3 nucleotides are TGTGCCAGCAGGAGCTTCGACTACGAGCAGTACTTC. It translates to CASRSFDYEQYF.

The rearrangement uses TRBV28 and TRBJ1-3, with unresolved D. Germline assignment: CDR1 MDHEN and CDR2 SYDVKM. V was clipped by 0 bases and J by 2 bases, with 5 bases between them. This CDR3 region has 14 residues. This CDR3 reads CASSLWGAGNTIYF. DNA of the CDR3: TGTGCCAGCAGTTTATGGGGAGCTGGAAACACCATATATTTT.

This chain connects TRBV11-3 to TRBJ1-1, with a possible D match to TRBD1 (5 bases). The germline CDR1 and CDR2 sequences are SGHNT and YENEEA. CDR3 length equals 13 residues. Between the trimmed V and J ends, which lost 5 bases and 5 bases, there was a span of 12 bases. CDR3: CASSRDFGTEAFF. DNA of the CDR3: TGTGCCAGCAGCCGGGACTTTGGGACTGAAGCTTTCTTT.

Concerning this clone itself: Mismatch with germline at one junction end may stem from a read error. The chain recombines TRBV7-7 with TRBJ2-5, with a tentative D call TRBD1 (6 bases). The CDR3 runs 14 residues. The germline gives CDR1 SSHAT, CDR2 FNYEAQ (reference sequence). DNA of the CDR3: TGTGCTAGCAGCTTACAGGGCCTCCAAGAGACCCAGTACTTC. Residues: CASSLQGLQETQYF. The full variable domain, its missing parts supplied by reference TRBV7-7 and TRBJ2-5, is GAGVSQSPRYKVTKRGQDVTLRCDPISSHATLYWYQQALGQGPEFLTYFNYEAQPDKSGLPSDRFSAERPEGSISTLTIQRTEQRDSAMYRCASSLQGLQETQYFGPGTRLLVL.

The chain carries TRBV9 and TRBJ1-1, with D possibly matching TRBD1 (6 bases). The CDR3 runs 15 residues. Germline V lookup: CDR1 SGDLS, CDR2 YYNGEE. Trimming stripped 6 bases from V and 1 base from J, with 16 bases between. The CDR3 reads CASTPGGNQNTEAFF. In nucleotides, the CDR3 is TGTGCCAGCACCCCTGGGGGCAACCAGAACACTGAAGCTTTCTTT.

The chain joins TRBV19 to TRBJ1-4, with D unclear. Trimming left V 3 bases short and J 2 bases short, with 10 bases between. Germline CDR1 is LNHDA and CDR2 is SQIVND (reference sequence). The CDR3 length is 15 residues. The chain's CDR3 is CASSISATTNEKLFF. The CDR3 bases are TGTGCCAGTAGTATTAGTGCAACGACTAATGAAAAACTGTTTTTT.

This chain connects TRBV12-5 to TRBJ2-5, with D unclear. Germline CDR1 is LGHNT and CDR2 is FRNRAP. The CDR3 sequence is 14 residues long. V was trimmed by 0 bases and J by 2 bases, leaving 7 bases between them. CDR3 loop: CASGLVPGQETQYF. The CDR3 nucleotides are TGTGCTAGTGGTTTGGTACCCGGTCAAGAGACCCAGTACTTC.

The chain uses TRBV5-1 and TRBJ2-3; D remains ambiguous. Between the trimmed V and J ends, which lost 3 bases and 1 base, there was a span of 9 bases. CDR1 is SGHRS, CDR2 YFSETQ, per germline. The CDR3 is 14 residues long. DNA of the CDR3: TGCGCCAGCAGCTCCTCCATAGGCACAGATACGCAGTATTTT. Its protein is CASSSSIGTDTQYF.

About this clone itself: A read error may produce the germline difference seen at one junction end. The CDR3 sequence: CATSLREEQFF. CDR3 coding DNA: TGTGCCACCAGCTTAAGGGAGGAGCAGTTCTTC. The chain uses TRBV11-2 and TRBJ2-1, with D possibly being TRBD2 (5 bases). CDR3 length: 11 residues. The germline CDR1 and CDR2 sequences are SGHAT and FQNNGV.

This clone was seen once. The CDR3 region is CASSRTGVTEAFF. The DNA for the CDR3 is TGTGCCAGCAGTAGAACTGGAGTCACTGAAGCTTTCTTT. V gene TRBV6-5 combines with J gene TRBJ1-1; no definite D call. V lost 5 bases and J 4 bases, leaving 11 bases between the germline ends. This CDR3 has 13 amino acids. Germline lookup yields CDR1 MNHEY and CDR2 SVGAGI.

This sequence joins TRBV7-9 and TRBJ1-3, with TRBD1 matching over 7 bases. The CDR3 is 15 amino acids. Germline V gene sequence: CDR1 SEHNR, CDR2 FQNEAQ (reference sequence). V lost 5 bases and J lost 2; bases outside the gene matches: 6. In nucleotides, the CDR3 is TGTGCCAGCAGCGGATCGACAGGGCCTGGAAACACCATATATTTT. Amino acid sequence: CASSGSTGPGNTIYF.

The chain couples TRBV10-3 to TRBJ2-7; TRBD1 aligns across 7 bases. This CDR3 has 14 amino acids. V shed 5 bases, J shed 2 bases, and the junction held 6 bases outside the gene matches. Germline loops: CDR1 ENHRY, CDR2 SYGVKD. This CDR3 reads CAISPTGVTYEQYF. Here the CDR3 DNA reads TGTGCCATCAGTCCCACAGGGGTCACCTACGAGCAGTACTTC.

The CDR3 spells CASSYLGEGNEQFF. In DNA, the CDR3 is TGTGCCAGCAGTTATCTAGGGGAAGGCAATGAGCAGTTCTTC. V is TRBV6-5 and J is TRBJ2-1, with D possibly being TRBD1 (5 bases). Germline V gene lookup returns CDR1 MNHEY and CDR2 SVGAGI. V lost 3 bases and J lost 6, with 12 bases in between. The CDR3 extends over 14 amino acids.

The chain recombines TRBV9 with TRBJ2-7, with D possibly matching TRBD1 (6 bases). This CDR3 spans 14 amino acids. With 4 bases removed from V and 6 bases from J, the gap between germline ends came to 17 bases. CDR1 SGDLS and CDR2 YYNGEE come from the germline V gene. The CDR3 region is CASSLNRVKGEQYF. DNA of the CDR3: TGTGCCAGCAGCCTCAACAGGGTAAAGGGCGAGCAGTACTTC.

V gene TRBV15 combines with J gene TRBJ1-2; TRBD1 is a possible D gene (5 bases). Looked up from germline, CDR1 is LNHNV and CDR2 is YYDKDF (reference sequence). Trimming took off 6 bases at V and 6 bases at J, with 8 bases between the two ends. This CDR3 comprises 11 residues. The CDR3 region is CATRLRDGYTF. CDR3 nucleotides: TGTGCCACCAGGCTCAGGGATGGCTACACCTTC.

The V gene is TRBV5-6, the J gene TRBJ2-3; D unclear. The germline V gene encodes CDR1 SGHDT and CDR2 YYEEEE. CDR3 size: 12 residues. V was cut by 2 bases and J by 2 bases, with 3 bases left in between. The CDR3 DNA follows: TGTGCCAGCAGCTTCTACACAGATACGCAGTATTTT. This gives the protein CASSFYTDTQYF.

V and J are TRBV5-1 and TRBJ2-7; 9 nucleotides agree with TRBD2. Germline trimming cut 1 base from V and 7 bases from J; bases unmatched to any gene: 9. Germline CDR1 SGHRS, CDR2 YFSETQ. This CDR3 spans 15 amino acids. This chain's CDR3 is CASSLQAGGSLEQYF. The CDR3 DNA is TGCGCCAGCAGCTTGCAAGCGGGAGGTTCCTTAGAGCAGTACTTC.

The genes are TRBV4-3 and TRBJ2-7; 7 nucleotides agree with TRBD2. J was trimmed by 2 bases and V by 4 bases; bases with no gene match: 8. CDR1 is LGHNA, CDR2 YSLEER, per germline. This CDR3 comprises 15 residues. CDR3 sequence (DNA): TGCGCCAGCAGCCCAGTCCTTGCGGGAGCCTACGAGCAGTACTTC. Translation gives CASSPVLAGAYEQYF.

V gene TRBV27 combines with J gene TRBJ2-7; D ambiguous. The CDR3 has 13 amino acids. V shed 6 bases and J shed 6 bases, with 15 bases lying between them. The V gene's germline CDR1 is MNHEY and CDR2 SMNVEV (reference sequence). CDR3 region: CASRTVSDGEQYF. CDR3 DNA: TGTGCCAGCAGAACCGTAAGCGACGGCGAGCAGTACTTC.

The chain combines TRBV7-8 with TRBJ1-1, with 9 positions matching TRBD1. The germline gives CDR1 SGHVS, CDR2 FQNEAQ. V gave up 5 bases and J gave up 4 bases; unmatched junction bases: 8. The CDR3 is 15 residues long. CDR3 DNA: TGTGCCAGCAGCCCAACGGGACAGGGACCCACTGAAGCTTTCTTT. It codes for CASSPTGQGPTEAFF.

The gene calls are TRBV5-1 and TRBJ2-5, with D perhaps TRBD1 (5 bases). CDR1 and CDR2 from the germline V gene are SGHRS and YFSETQ. The CDR3 sequence is 14 residues long. Trimming cost V 2 bases and J 2 bases, with 10 bases left between them. The CDR3, as DNA: TGCGCCAGCAGCTTATGGACACTACAAGAGACCCAGTACTTC. Amino acids: CASSLWTLQETQYF.

This chain links TRBV11-3 with TRBJ2-1, with TRBD1 matching over 9 bases. Unmatched junction bases numbered 12, after V lost 6 bases and J lost 6 bases. CDR1 is SGHNT and CDR2 is YENEEA in the germline V gene. The CDR3 runs 16 residues. The CDR3 nucleotides are TGTGCCAGCAGTCTAGACCGGGACAGGGAGGTCAATGAGCAGTTCTTC. It specifies CASSLDRDREVNEQFF.

J is TRBJ1-5 and V is TRBV29-1; no reliable D call. V lost 4 bases to trimming and J lost 1 base, with 17 bases between them. This CDR3 has 16 residues. CDR1 and CDR2 (germline): SQVTM, ANQGSEA. The DNA for the CDR3 is TGCAGCGTTGCAAACCTCAGACTGGAAAGCAATCAGCCCCAGCATTTT. This gives the protein CSVANLRLESNQPQHF.

The rearrangement joins TRBV19 to TRBJ1-5; 8 nucleotides align to TRBD1. The CDR3 has 15 residues. CDR1 is LNHDA, CDR2 SQIVND, per germline (reference sequence). J gave up 5 bases and V 4 bases, and 7 bases lay outside the gene matches. In DNA, the CDR3 is TGTGCCAGTAGTAGGACAGGGATTAGTCATCAGCCCCAGCATTTT. Protein sequence: CASSRTGISHQPQHF. Combining the CDR3 with reference TRBV19 and TRBJ1-5 gives the whole variable domain DGGITQSPKYLFRKEGQNVTLSCEQNLNHDAMYWYRQDPGQGLRLIYYSQIVNDFQKGDIAEGYSVSREKKESFPLTVTSAQKNPTAFYLCASSRTGISHQPQHFGDGTRLSIL.

The CDR3 region has the DNA TGTGCCAGCAGCTTAGTTGCTAGCGGGCTTAGCTCCTACAATGAGCAGTTCTTC. Its translation: CASSLVASGLSSYNEQFF. The chain has TRBV7-2 and TRBJ2-1; 8 nucleotides match TRBD2. The J segment lost 0 bases and the V segment lost 1 base, leaving 8 bases of the junction unmatched. The germline gives CDR1 SGHTA, CDR2 FQGNSA. The CDR3 extends over 18 amino acids.

V usage is TRBV11-2 and J usage is TRBJ2-7; TRBD2 aligns across 9 bases. V was clipped by 7 bases and J by 4 bases; unmatched bases: 8. The CDR3 sequence is 14 residues long. Germline CDR1 is SGHAT and CDR2 is FQNNGV. For the CDR3, the DNA is TGTGCCAGCATCCTAGGGCGGGAGGGTTACGAGCAGTACTTC. Protein product: CASILGREGYEQYF.

The rearrangement links TRBV6-6 to TRBJ2-1, with D unresolved. The CDR3 has 15 amino acids. Trimming pared 0 bases from V and 8 bases from J, leaving 14 bases between. CDR1 and CDR2 from the germline V gene are MNHNY and SVGAGI (reference sequence). In DNA form, the CDR3 reads TGTGCCAGCAGTTACTCGAGCTCCGTTCGCGATGAGCAGTTCTTC. Its protein product is CASSYSSSVRDEQFF.

This chain connects TRBV18 to TRBJ2-6, with D perhaps matching TRBD1 (5 bases). This CDR3 is built from 15 residues. Trimming took 6 bases from V and 4 from J, leaving 13 bases between them. Germline loops: CDR1 KGHSH, CDR2 LQKENI. The CDR3 sequence is CASSRGHSGANVLTF. The CDR3 nucleotides read TGTGCCAGCTCTCGTGGACACTCCGGGGCCAACGTCCTGACTTTC.